The 18 T cell receptor beta chains below were found in one sample sequenced in a study of T cells in Graves' hyperthyroidism and ophthalmopathy. Regions amplified from RNA transcripts were the TCR beta CDR3 regions. HTBI primers were the set used in a first-round RT-PCR of the TCR CDR3. TCRdb itself ran the multiplex PCR reads through MiXCR, one entry per CDR3 protein. The table has hundreds of thousands of distinct CDR3 sequences, under 60% seen once; the top ten hold nearly 8.5%. Sequencing was carried out using peripheral blood or thyroid tissue (not recorded which). These receptor sequences come from a woman between 18 and 29 years old with Graves' hyperthyroidism.

This clonotype was seen at least ten times. The rearrangement links TRBV29-1 to TRBJ2-7; 14 bases fit TRBD2. The germline V gene encodes CDR1 SQVTM and CDR2 ANQGSEA. V gave up 6 bases and J gave up 5 bases; unmatched junction bases: 6. This CDR3 has 14 amino acids. The DNA of the CDR3 is TGCAGCGTCGGCGGACTAGCGGGAGGTAACGAGCAGTACTTC. Amino acid sequence: CSVGGLAGGNEQYF.

The chain joins TRBV7-2 to TRBJ2-2; D is unresolved. Germline assignment: CDR1 SGHTA and CDR2 FQGNSA. Trimming left V 3 bases short and J 2 bases short, with 13 bases between. CDR3 length: 16 amino acids. In DNA form, the CDR3 reads TGTGCCAGCAGCTTTCGGCGGCAGGCCAACACCGGGGAGCTGTTTTTT. It encodes CASSFRRQANTGELFF.

The rearrangement uses TRBV20-1 and TRBJ2-7, with 8 bases fitting TRBD2. V lost 0 bases and J lost 2; bases outside the gene matches: 9. Germline V gene lookup returns CDR1 DFQATT and CDR2 SNEGSKA (reference sequence). This CDR3 region has 16 residues. The chain's CDR3 is CSARDRTGGPTYEQYF. The CDR3 region has the DNA TGCAGTGCTAGAGATAGGACGGGAGGGCCCACCTACGAGCAGTACTTC.

The chain is built from TRBV29-1 and TRBJ2-5; 7 nucleotides line up with TRBD2. The CDR3 is 14 amino acids. Germline CDR1 SQVTM, CDR2 ANQGSEA. V trimming: 5 bases; J trimming: 7 bases; junction bases outside the gene matches: 13. The CDR3 loop is CSVPRSSSGMTQYF. The CDR3 DNA follows: TGCAGCGTTCCTAGGAGTAGCAGCGGGATGACCCAGTACTTC. Drawing the rest from reference TRBV29-1 and TRBJ2-5, the complete variable domain is SAVISQKPSRDICQRGTSLTIQCQVDSQVTMMFWYRQQPGQSLTLIATANQGSEATYESGFVIDKFPISRPNLTFSTLTVSNMSPEDSSIYLCSVPRSSSGMTQYFGPGTRLLVL.

The chain has TRBV12-3 or TRBV12-4 and TRBJ1-1; D gene unclear. The V and J ends lost 8 bases and 5 bases respectively, with 12 bases between them. This CDR3 contains 12 residues. CDR3 amino acids: CASGMVGTEAFF. The DNA of the CDR3 is TGTGCCAGCGGTATGGTGGGGACTGAAGCTTTCTTT.

About this clonotype: This could be a read error, since a much larger clone is one nucleotide away. The V gene is TRBV24-1, the J gene TRBJ2-7, with a weak D call TRBD1 (9 bases). The CDR3 has 18 residues. Trimming removed 4 bases from V and 9 bases from J, with 30 bases in between. Germline V gene sequence: CDR1 KGHDR, CDR2 SFDVKD. CDR3 loop: CATSDPGTGMERESVQYF. CDR3 DNA: TGTGCCACCAGTGACCCTGGGACAGGGATGGAGCGGGAGTCTGTGCAGTACTTC.

V gene TRBV29-1 combines with J gene TRBJ2-7; 11 nucleotides agree with TRBD2. The CDR3 runs 13 residues. The germline CDR1 and CDR2 sequences are SQVTM and ANQGSEA. V lost 8 bases and J lost 3; bases outside the gene matches: 6. CDR3 sequence: CSPEGLAVYEQYF. The CDR3 DNA sequence: TGCAGCCCCGAGGGACTAGCGGTCTACGAGCAGTACTTC.

The rearrangement uses TRBV2 and TRBJ2-5; D remains ambiguous. The CDR3 covers 12 residues. V was trimmed by 6 bases and J by 11 bases, leaving 16 bases between them. The germline gives CDR1 SNHLY, CDR2 FYNNEI. The CDR3: CASSQVSEVQYF. CDR3 in DNA: TGTGCCAGCAGCCAAGTCTCTGAGGTGCAGTACTTC.

This chain joins TRBV10-2 and TRBJ1-4, with TRBD1 as a possible D gene (5 bases). Between the trimmed V and J ends, which lost 7 bases and 11 bases, there was a span of 14 bases. Germline-derived CDR1 and CDR2 are WSHSY and SAAADI. This CDR3 comprises 12 residues. This chain's CDR3 is CASTTGGDKLFF. CDR3 in DNA: TGCGCCAGCACTACAGGCGGGGACAAACTGTTTTTT.

A note on this clonotype: Being one base from a much bigger clone, this may be a read error. This chain connects TRBV2 to TRBJ1-2; D unclear. The CDR3 loop spans 12 amino acids. V was clipped by 5 bases and J by 8 bases, with 12 bases between them. Germline-derived CDR1 and CDR2 are SNHLY and FYNNEI. Written as DNA, the CDR3 is TGTGCCAGCAGTAGGAGCGGCTGGGGCTACACCTTC. Encoded protein: CASSRSGWGYTF.

Notes on this clonotype: A much larger clone is a single base away; this may be a read error. V and J are TRBV24-1 and TRBJ1-5; weak D call: TRBD1 (6 bases). V lost 4 bases and J 2 bases, leaving 14 bases between the germline ends. CDR1 and CDR2 (germline): KGHDR, SFDVKD. The CDR3 totals 16 residues. The DNA of the CDR3 is TGTGCCACCAGTGACGGGCGGGCAGGGGGCAATCAGCCCCAGCATTTT. This codes for CATSDGRAGGNQPQHF.

The rearrangement joins TRBV24-1 to TRBJ1-2, with 10 positions matching TRBD1. Germline V lookup: CDR1 KGHDR, CDR2 SFDVKD. The junction had 10 bases not matched to a gene; V was cut back by 6 bases and J by 7 bases. The CDR3 length is 15 residues. The DNA of the CDR3 is TGTGCCACCAGTTTATTTGGGGACAGGGGAGCTGGCTACACCTTC. Encoded protein: CATSLFGDRGAGYTF.

About this clonotype itself: Germline and junction disagree at one end, which may indicate a read error. The rearrangement links TRBV7-8 to TRBJ1-5, with D tentatively TRBD1 (5 bases). The germline V gene has CDR1 SGHVS and CDR2 FQNEAQ. The CDR3 is 17 amino acids. The CDR3 spells CASSLDAGHLSNQPQHF. In DNA form, the CDR3 reads TGTGCCAGCAGTTTAGACGCCGGACACCTTAGCAATCAGCCCCAGCATTTT.

This chain joins TRBV7-2 and TRBJ2-2, with TRBD2 matching 9 bases. The CDR3 covers 15 residues. J was trimmed by 0 bases and V by 7 bases; bases with no gene match: 3. The germline V gene has CDR1 SGHTA and CDR2 FQGNSA. CDR3 in amino acids: CASNLAGTNTGELFF. The CDR3 DNA follows: TGTGCCAGCAACCTAGCGGGGACGAACACCGGGGAGCTGTTTTTT.

This clonotype was seen many times. The chain is built from TRBV7-8 and TRBJ1-1, with D unresolved. V lost 5 bases and J lost 0, with 10 bases in between. The germline V gene has CDR1 SGHVS and CDR2 FQNEAQ. The CDR3 has 14 residues. For the CDR3, the DNA is TGTGCCAGCAGCGCGGTAGCTATGAACACTGAAGCTTTCTTT. Amino acid sequence: CASSAVAMNTEAFF. The full variable domain, in which reference TRBV7-8 and TRBJ1-1 provide the parts outside the CDR3, is GAGVSQSPRYKVAKRGQDVALRCDPISGHVSLFWYQQALGQGPEFLTYFQNEAQLDKSGLPSDRFFAERPEGSVSTLKIQRTQQEDSAVYLCASSAVAMNTEAFFGQGTRLTVV.

About this clonotype: Relative to the germline gene, one junction end is altered; a read error may explain this. V usage is TRBV7-2 and J usage is TRBJ2-7, with D perhaps TRBD2 (6 bases). Germline lookup yields CDR1 SGHTA and CDR2 FQGNSA. There are 16 residues in the CDR3. CDR3 nucleotide sequence: TGTGCTAGCAGCTTAGGGTGGGCGGGACCCGTCTACGAGCAGTACTTC. This encodes CASSLGWAGPVYEQYF.

This clonotype was detected only a few times. The chain is built from TRBV2 and TRBJ1-1; 8 bases match TRBD1. The V gene's germline CDR1 is SNHLY and CDR2 FYNNEI. The CDR3 extends over 14 amino acids. Losses at the gene ends were 6 bases for V and 5 bases for J; bases not matched to a gene: 8. The CDR3 loop is CASRYQGAGTEAFF. In DNA form, the CDR3 reads TGTGCCAGCAGATACCAGGGGGCTGGAACTGAAGCTTTCTTT. Supplemented by reference TRBV2 and TRBJ1-1, the full variable domain reads EPEVTQTPSHQVTQMGQEVILRCVPISNHLYFYWYRQILGQKVEFLVSFYNNEISEKSEIFDDQFSVERPDGSNFTLKIRSTKLEDSAMYFCASRYQGAGTEAFFGQGTRLTVV.

The DNA of the CDR3 is TGTGCCAGCAGCCCCGTTAGGGCGGGAGGACAAGAGACCCAGTACTTC. This encodes CASSPVRAGGQETQYF. The V call is TRBV7-9, the J call TRBJ2-5, with TRBD2 matching over 8 bases. The CDR3 has 16 residues. Germline V gene lookup returns CDR1 SEHNR and CDR2 FQNEAQ (reference sequence). J gave up 2 bases and V 5 bases, and 10 bases lay outside the gene matches.